This T cell receptor (beta chain) comes out of a study of T cell clusters in autoimmune cytopenias. One tube held mixed TRB-A and TRB-B primer pools for touch-down PCR. For each CDR3 protein, TCRdb gives one entry from its re-call of the multiplex PCR reads, without DNA. There are approximately 6,400 distinct CDR3 sequences in the sample, with 15% to 20% held by the top ten. Each sample's input was around 250 ng genomic DNA, some 38,000 genome equivalents. Sequencing was performed on peripheral blood. The receptor's source is a human donor with an autoimmune cytopenia or autoimmune hepatitis (not recorded which).

CDR3 sequence reads: CAWSWGRDQPQPF. The J gene is TRBJ1-5, the V gene TRBV30; TCRdb lists TRBD1, though no DNA is available to test this call. The CDR3 is made up of 13 amino acids. Per germline, CDR1 GTSNPN and CDR2 SVGIG (reference sequence). The full variable domain, its missing parts supplied by reference TRBV30 and TRBJ1-5, is SQTIHQWPATLVQPVGSPLSLECTVEGTSNPNLYWYRQAAGRGLQLLFYSVGIGQISSEVPQNLSASRPQDRQFILSSKKLLLSDSGFYLCAWSWGRDQPQPFGDGTRLSIL.